The 8 T cell receptor beta chains reported below all come from one sample, sequenced in a study of somatic mutations in cytotoxic T cells in rheumatoid arthritis (TCRdb year 2017). The library was prepared using the immunoSEQ multiplex PCR assay. This is the immuneACCESS table as TCRdb keeps it, with only in-frame sequences that have V and J called. A part of the clones is gone; compared with another copy, unresolved V genes explain less than half, and the rest is unexplained. Across this sample there are around 3,000 clones, with 80% to 95% seen only once. The ten largest clonotypes hold more than 12% of the sample. Sequencing was carried out using CD8+ T cells sorted from blood. The receptors here all came from a woman in her late teens or twenties with rheumatoid arthritis.

In its sample, this clone was seen a few times. The chain carries TRBV2 and TRBJ2-5; D unclear. There are 15 residues in the CDR3. The germline V gene encodes CDR1 SNHLY and CDR2 FYNNEI. V was shortened by 1 base and J by 2 bases, with 11 bases between the two germline ends. In nucleotides, the CDR3 is TGTGCCAGCAGTGAAGTTGGGCAGCTACAAGAGACCCAGTACTTC. Its protein is CASSEVGQLQETQYF.

This clone was recorded only once. The CDR3 bases are TGTGCCAGCAGCACGGGAGGTCTACCCTTGGACGAGCAGTACTTC. Protein: CASSTGGLPLDEQYF. This chain uses TRBV9 with TRBJ2-7; 7 bases align to TRBD2. Trimming removed 4 bases from V and 5 bases from J; junction bases left unmatched: 12. This CDR3 spans 15 amino acids. Germline V gene data show CDR1 as SGDLS and CDR2 as YYNGEE.

The chain employs TRBV4-3 and TRBJ1-2; TRBD1 aligns across 9 bases. The CDR3 is 17 amino acids. Germline assignment: CDR1 LGHNA and CDR2 YSLEER. Losses at the gene ends were 1 base for V and 5 bases for J; bases not matched to a gene: 11. In nucleotides, the CDR3 is TGCGCCAGCAGCCAAGTCAAGTGGGACAGGGACCTTTATGGCTACACCTTC. Amino acid sequence: CASSQVKWDRDLYGYTF.

The CDR3 bases are TGTGCCAGCAGCTTAGAAGGGAGGGCACTCCTCACAGATACGCAGTATTTT. This codes for CASSLEGRALLTDTQYF. The chain is built from TRBV7-9 and TRBJ2-3, with 7 bases that match TRBD2. This CDR3 comprises 17 residues. After removal of 1 base from V and 2 bases from J, the junction contained 9 bases not matched to a gene. Germline V gene data show CDR1 as SEHNR and CDR2 as FQNEAQ (reference sequence).

The chain joins TRBV25-1 to TRBJ2-5, with a weak D call TRBD2 (6 bases). The CDR3 consists of 12 residues. Germline loops: CDR1 MGHDK, CDR2 SYGVNS. Between the trimmed V and J ends, which lost 3 bases and 8 bases, there was a span of 10 bases. CDR3 DNA sequence: TGTGCCAGCAGTGATGGCGGGGATACCCAGTACTTC. This sequence encodes CASSDGGDTQYF.

This chain uses TRBV6-4 with TRBJ2-1; TRBD2 matches 8 bases. J lost 7 bases, V lost 8 bases, and 7 bases had no gene match. CDR3 size: 13 residues. Germline values: CDR1 MRHNA, CDR2 SNTAGT. The CDR3 bases are TGTGCCAGCTCCTCCGGGACTAGGAATGAGCAGTTCTTC. Protein: CASSSGTRNEQFF.

The chain recombines TRBV7-6 with TRBJ2-1; D is unclear. Trimming cost V 5 bases and J 1 base, with 3 bases left between them. Per germline, CDR1 SGHVS and CDR2 FNYEAQ. The CDR3 runs to 12 residues. The CDR3 region is CASSQSYNEQFF. CDR3 coding DNA: TGTGCCAGCAGCCAGTCCTACAATGAGCAGTTCTTC.

The J gene is TRBJ2-1, the V gene TRBV2; D not certain. Germline V lookup: CDR1 SNHLY, CDR2 FYNNEI. CDR3 length: 11 amino acids. The V gene lost 3 bases and the J gene lost 10 bases, with 7 bases spanning the gap. Written as DNA, the CDR3 is TGTGCCAGCAGTGAGACACGGGAGCAGTTCTTC. This sequence encodes CASSETREQFF.